This TCR beta chain was identified in a study of spatial heterogeneity in lung cancer. Germline V gene data show CDR1 as DFQATT and CDR2 as SNEGSKA (reference sequence). CDR3 size: 12 residues. V gave up 0 bases and J gave up 11 bases, with 13 bases separating them. This clonotype was picked up many times. The time point is: sample taken at primary tumor resection. Tumor, nontumor lung or frozen PBMC supplied whole RNA that was sequenced unsorted. A single record per CDR3 protein comes from TCRdb applying MiXCR to the 5' RACE reads. Found here are about 23,000 distinct CDR3 sequences, 4.7% of them singletons; the top ten hold around 5.2%.

This TCR derives from a male donor with early-stage non-small cell lung cancer. The input for sequencing was PBMCs, taken at surgery. The rearrangement links TRBV20-1 to TRBJ1-1, with D unresolved. This CDR3 reads CSARDQSRGAFF. The DNA of the CDR3 is TGCAGTGCTAGAGACCAGAGTCGTGGGGCTTTCTTT.